This TCR beta chain derives from a study of CD8 T cells in Susac syndrome. About 0.5 to 1 ug RNA was reverse transcribed with random hexamers. Amplification of TCR beta CDR3 was carried out by immunoSEQ multiplex PCR, which covered 54 Vbeta and 13 Jbeta segments. MiXCR, run by TCRdb on the immunoSEQ multiplex PCR reads, gives a single entry per CDR3 protein. The sample contains about 50,000 distinct CDR3 sequences, roughly 93% of which appear only once. Sequencing targeted TCR beta in T cells from blood (CD8+ and CD4+). Stable or active relapsing-remitting multiple sclerosis, untreated and meeting revised McDonald criteria, defined the controls. The CDR3 is made up of 15 amino acids. Germline V gene lookup returns CDR1 SGDLS and CDR2 YYNGEE. The V end was cut by 0 bases, the J end by 2 bases, with 10 bases between.

Sequenced material: CD8+ T cells from PBMCs. The TCR was taken from a human donor with multiple sclerosis. The rearrangement links TRBV9 to TRBJ2-3; D not resolved. The chain's CDR3 is CASSVEGTDTDTQYF. CDR3 sequence (DNA): TGTGCCAGCAGCGTAGAGGGAACAGACACAGATACGCAGTATTTT.